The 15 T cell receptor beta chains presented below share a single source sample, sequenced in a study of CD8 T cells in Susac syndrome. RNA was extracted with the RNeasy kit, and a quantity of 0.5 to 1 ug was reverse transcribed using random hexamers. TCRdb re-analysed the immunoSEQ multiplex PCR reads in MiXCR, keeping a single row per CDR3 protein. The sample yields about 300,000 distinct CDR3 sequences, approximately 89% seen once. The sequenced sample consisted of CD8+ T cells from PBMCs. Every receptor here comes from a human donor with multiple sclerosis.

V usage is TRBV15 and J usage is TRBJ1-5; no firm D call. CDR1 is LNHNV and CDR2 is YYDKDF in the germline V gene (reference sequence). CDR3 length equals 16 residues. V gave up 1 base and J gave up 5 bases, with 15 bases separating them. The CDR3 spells CATSRAHFTADQPQHF. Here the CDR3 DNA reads TGTGCCACCAGCAGAGCTCATTTTACAGCCGATCAGCCCCAGCATTTT.

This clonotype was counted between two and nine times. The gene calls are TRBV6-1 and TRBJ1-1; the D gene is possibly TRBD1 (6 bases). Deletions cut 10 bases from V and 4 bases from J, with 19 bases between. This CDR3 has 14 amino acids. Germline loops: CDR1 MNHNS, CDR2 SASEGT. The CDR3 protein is CATLGPQGSTEAFF. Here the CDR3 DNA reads TGTGCCACCCTCGGACCCCAGGGGAGCACTGAAGCTTTCTTT.

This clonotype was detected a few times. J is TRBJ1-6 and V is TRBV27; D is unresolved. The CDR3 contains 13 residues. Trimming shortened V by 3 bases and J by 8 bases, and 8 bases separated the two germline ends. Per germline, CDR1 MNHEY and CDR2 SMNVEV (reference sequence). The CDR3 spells CASSFLGDSPLHF. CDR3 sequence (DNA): TGTGCCAGCAGTTTTCTCGGGGATTCACCCCTCCACTTT.

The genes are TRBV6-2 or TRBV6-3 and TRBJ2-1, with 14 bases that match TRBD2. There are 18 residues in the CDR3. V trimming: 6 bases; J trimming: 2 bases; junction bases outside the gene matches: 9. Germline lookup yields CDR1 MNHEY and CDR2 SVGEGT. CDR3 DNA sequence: TGTGCCAGCAGCCCCGGGACTAGCGGGAGAACCCCCTACAATGAGCAGTTCTTC. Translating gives CASSPGTSGRTPYNEQFF.

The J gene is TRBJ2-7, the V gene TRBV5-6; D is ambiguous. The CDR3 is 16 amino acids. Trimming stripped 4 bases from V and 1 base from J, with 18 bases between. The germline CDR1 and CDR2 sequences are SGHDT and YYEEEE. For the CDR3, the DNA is TGTGCCAGCAGCCCGGGCGTCGGTTTCTGGTCCTACGAGCAGTACTTC. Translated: CASSPGVGFWSYEQYF. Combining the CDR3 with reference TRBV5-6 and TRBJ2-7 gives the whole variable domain DAGVTQSPTHLIKTRGQQVTLRCSPKSGHDTVSWYQQALGQGPQFIFQYYEEEERQRGNFPDRFSGHQFPNYSSELNVNALLLGDSALYLCASSPGVGFWSYEQYFGPGTRLTVT.

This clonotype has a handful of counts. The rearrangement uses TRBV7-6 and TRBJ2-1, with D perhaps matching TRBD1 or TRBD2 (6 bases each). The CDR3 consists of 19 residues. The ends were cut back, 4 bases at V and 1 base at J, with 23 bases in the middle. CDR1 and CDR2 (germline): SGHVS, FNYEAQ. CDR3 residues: CASSSNSLGGPGSYNEQFF. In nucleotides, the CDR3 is TGTGCCAGCAGCTCAAACTCACTGGGGGGCCCAGGTTCCTACAATGAGCAGTTCTTC. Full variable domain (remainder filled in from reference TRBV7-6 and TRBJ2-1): GAGVSQSPRYKVTKRGQDVALRCDPISGHVSLYWYRQALGQGPEFLTYFNYEAQQDKSGLPNDRFSAERPEGSISTLTIQRTEQRDSAMYRCASSSNSLGGPGSYNEQFFGPGTRLTVL.

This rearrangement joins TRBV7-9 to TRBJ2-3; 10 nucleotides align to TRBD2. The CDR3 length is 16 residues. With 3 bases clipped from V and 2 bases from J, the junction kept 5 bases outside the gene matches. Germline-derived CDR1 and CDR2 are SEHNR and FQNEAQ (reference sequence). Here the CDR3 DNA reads TGTGCCAGCAGCTTGGCTAGCGGGGGACTCACAGATACGCAGTATTTT. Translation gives CASSLASGGLTDTQYF. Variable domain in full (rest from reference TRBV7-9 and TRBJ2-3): DTGVSQNPRHKITKRGQNVTFRCDPISEHNRLYWYRQTLGQGPEFLTYFQNEAQLEKSRLLSDRFSAERPKGSFSTLEIQRTEQGDSAMYLCASSLASGGLTDTQYFGPGTRLTVL.

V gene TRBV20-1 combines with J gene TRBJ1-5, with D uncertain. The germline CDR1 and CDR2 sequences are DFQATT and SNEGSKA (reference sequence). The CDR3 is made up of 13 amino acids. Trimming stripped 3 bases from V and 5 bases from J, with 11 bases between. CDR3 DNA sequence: TGCAGTGCTAGGCCAGACAATTATCAGCCCCAGCATTTT. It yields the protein CSARPDNYQPQHF.

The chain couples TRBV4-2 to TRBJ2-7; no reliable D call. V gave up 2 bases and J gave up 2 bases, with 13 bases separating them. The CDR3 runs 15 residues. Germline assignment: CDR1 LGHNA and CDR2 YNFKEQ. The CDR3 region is CASSQSPIGTYEQYF. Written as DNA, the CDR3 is TGTGCCAGCAGCCAAAGTCCTATAGGGACCTACGAGCAGTACTTC.

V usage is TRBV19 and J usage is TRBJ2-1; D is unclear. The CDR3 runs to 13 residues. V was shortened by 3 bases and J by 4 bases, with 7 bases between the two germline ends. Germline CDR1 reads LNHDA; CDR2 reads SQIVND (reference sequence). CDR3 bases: TGTGCCAGTAGTATGTGGCTATACAATGAGCAGTTCTTC. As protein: CASSMWLYNEQFF.

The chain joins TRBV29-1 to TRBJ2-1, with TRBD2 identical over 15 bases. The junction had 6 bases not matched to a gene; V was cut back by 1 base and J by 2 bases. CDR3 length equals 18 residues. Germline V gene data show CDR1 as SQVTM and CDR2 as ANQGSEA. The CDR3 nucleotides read TGCAGCGTTGAAGGGACTAGCGGGGGGGCCGTGACCTACAATGAGCAGTTCTTC. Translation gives CSVEGTSGGAVTYNEQFF.

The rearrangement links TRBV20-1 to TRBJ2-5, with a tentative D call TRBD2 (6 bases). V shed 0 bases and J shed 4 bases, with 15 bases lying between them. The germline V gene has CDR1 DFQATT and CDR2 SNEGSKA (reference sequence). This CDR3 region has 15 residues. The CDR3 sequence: CSARDVTGELETQYF. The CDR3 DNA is TGCAGTGCTAGAGATGTCACGGGAGAACTAGAGACCCAGTACTTC.

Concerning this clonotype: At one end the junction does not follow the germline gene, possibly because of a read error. The CDR3 here is CATSRDLGGNEQYF. Written as DNA, the CDR3 is TGTGCCACCAGTAGAGATCTGGGGGGGAACGAGCAGTACTTC. The chain combines TRBV15 with TRBJ2-7; 7 bases map to TRBD2. CDR1 is LNHNV and CDR2 is YYDKDF in the germline V gene (reference sequence). This CDR3 contains 14 residues.

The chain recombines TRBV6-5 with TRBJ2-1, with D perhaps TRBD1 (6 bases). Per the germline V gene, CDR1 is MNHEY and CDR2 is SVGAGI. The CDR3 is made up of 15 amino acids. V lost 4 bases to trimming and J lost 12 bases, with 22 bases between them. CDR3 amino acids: CASSFTGQEAPRQFF. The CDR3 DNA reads TGTGCCAGCAGTTTCACGGGACAAGAGGCCCCGCGGCAGTTCTTC.

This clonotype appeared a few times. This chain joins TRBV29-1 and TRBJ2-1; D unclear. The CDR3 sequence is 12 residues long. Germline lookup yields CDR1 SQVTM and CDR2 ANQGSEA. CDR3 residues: CSTLLSYNEQFF. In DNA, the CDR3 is TGCAGTACCCTTCTTTCCTACAATGAGCAGTTCTTC.